This T cell receptor beta chain was profiled in a study of vaccination and CD4 T cells after COVID-19 (dated by TCRdb to 2021 to 2024). About the investigation overall: Convalescent patients had a positive SARS-CoV-2 result on nasal swab PCR, and of these patients, some 10 had mild disease and one had severe disease. In the convalescent cohort there were six males and four females, among whom were two Hispanic individuals, seven Caucasians, two Asians and one multiracial person. Post-vaccine blood samples were collected a median of about 66 days after the second vaccine dose, ranging from about 13 to 241 days. Each participant got two doses of either the Pfizer-BioNTech BNT162b2 vaccine (n=8) or the Moderna mRNA-1273 vaccine (n=2). In some eleven COVID-19 convalescent patients and a handful of infection-naive healthy vaccine recipients, researchers compared the spike-specific CD4+ TCR repertoire from before mRNA vaccination with the repertoire from after. Post-COVID blood samples were collected from convalescent patients a median of approximately 100 days after diagnosis, with a range of about 30 to 180 days. Control cultures used a CEFX viral epitope pool as positive control, an HIV-1 Nef peptide pool as negative control, or no peptide. The cultures were stimulated with overlapping spike peptide pools from SARS-CoV-2 and from the common cold coronaviruses HCoV-NL63, HCoV-OC43 and HCoV-229E.

The paper's findings and limits, for the study overall: The study included relatively few convalescent patients and did not analyze early timepoints after natural infection. Among the post-vaccine SARS-CoV-2-reactive clones in convalescent patients, a median approximately 86% showed up only after vaccination, which suggests vaccine-specific priming. Nearly all vaccine-specific clones in convalescent patients (304 of 307) were mono-reactive for SARS-CoV-2 spike rather than cross-reactive with common cold coronaviruses. The median count of SARS-CoV-2-reactive clonotypes went up from approximately 20 after infection to 38 after vaccination, although the change was not significant.

In the case of this clonotype: The target of this receptor is not known. The input lacks base qualities; no much larger clone sits a single base away.

From the cysteine up to the phenylalanine, the CDR3 has a length of 13 residues. Only CDR3 DNA is held: 39 bases, read in frame from base 1. Germline trimming: 7 bases from V, 2 bases from J; junction bases outside gene matches: 4. CDR1 and CDR2 are drawn from the germline V gene (reference sequence): LNHDA, SQIVND. The intended sense of this specimen's treatment or condition label: approximately nine-day PBMC culture with coronavirus spike peptide pools or control peptides (ViraFEST assay). To expand antigen-specific T cells with peptide pools and then pick out the expanded clonotypes through TCR sequencing, the study relied on the ViraFEST assay. The convalescent patients' positive SARS-CoV-2 PCR tests were from March to December 2020, which was before the Alpha, Beta and Delta variants emerged in the United States. Over 1.5 million PBMCs per well were cultured in IMDM with roughly 4.8% human AB serum and 8 to 10 IU/ml IL-2, plus 10 ug/ml peptide pools. On days 3 and 7, half of the culture medium was replaced with fresh IL-2-containing medium. After roughly nine days of culture, CD4+ T cells were isolated by negative selection using the EasySep CD4+ T cell isolation kit. PBMCs were separated from whole blood using Ficoll-Paque Plus gradient centrifugation and then either used fresh or cryopreserved at -140C. In general, triplicate wells were set up for every culture condition.

Library creation used PCR. DNA from cultured CD4+ T cells was subjected to TCR sequencing with the Oncomine TCR Beta short-read assay at the Johns Hopkins FTIC core. The QIAamp micro DNA kit was used to extract genomic DNA from the cultured CD4+ T cells. Oncomine TCR Beta libraries from cultured CD4+ T cells were pooled with unique dual indexes and sequenced on an Illumina iSeq 100. As for the authors' bioinformatics: Non-productive sequences were removed, and CDR3s that did not start with C, did not end with F or W, or were shorter than 7 amino acids were discarded. The MANAFEST web application identified antigen-specific clonotypes by comparing peptide-stimulated wells against reference wells and other culture wells. An FDR below 0.05, an odds ratio above 5, and a productive frequency above 0.1% in at least two of three replicate wells were required for clones to be considered positive. A clonotype counted as cross-reactive if it showed significant expansion both in the SARS-CoV-2 spike wells and in at least one common cold coronavirus spike condition. CDR3 homology was assessed with Levenshtein distances (stringdist) and unrooted phylogenetic trees (ape) in R version 3.6.1. TCRdb redid the processing of the public reads, applying fastp at Q25 and MiXCR, and retained in-frame beta chains. Every entry covers one CDR3 protein and lists the most common genes and DNA from its rows. These V and J calls rely on TCRdb rather than the paper's analysis. For this sample there are around 21,000 distinct CDR3 sequences; around 52% appear just once. The leading ten clones occupy over 15% of the sample.

This chain joins TRBV19 to TRBJ2-7; TRBD2 aligns with 8 central bases. The sequence was collected from a human donor who had recovered from COVID-19. The sequencing sample was made of CD4+ T cells from blood, cultured in vitro. The CDR3 here reads CASNSGRTYEQYF. The bases read TGTGCCAGTAACAGCGGGAGAACCTACGAGCAGTACTTC.